These 2 T cell receptor beta chains originate from one sample sequenced in a study of T cells in localized non-small cell lung cancer (dated by TCRdb to about 2020). The protocol used for the library was the immunoSEQ multiplex PCR assay. Drawn from immuneACCESS, this table holds only the in-frame rearrangements with V and J called that TCRdb kept. Clones are partly lost; checked studies trace under half to an unresolved V gene and leave the rest unexplained. Recorded for this sample are roughly 940 clones; around 25% of them occurred a single time. The leading ten clones occupy around a quarter of the sample. The material was normal lung tissue next to the tumor, obtained before any cancer treatment. These receptors all come from a female donor at least 60 years old with stage I lung adenocarcinoma.

This chain links TRBV9 with TRBJ2-7; TRBD2 agrees at 8 bases. V lost 5 bases, J lost 3 bases, and 13 bases stayed unmatched. Germline values: CDR1 SGDLS, CDR2 YYNGEE. The CDR3 loop spans 16 amino acids. CDR3 sequence reads: CASSEFPLADYYEQYF. The CDR3 DNA is TGTGCCAGCAGTGAGTTCCCACTAGCGGACTACTACGAGCAGTACTTC.

The V and J genes are TRBV6-8 and TRBJ1-5; D gene uncertain. Germline values: CDR1 MNHGY, CDR2 SAAAGT. The CDR3 is 15 amino acids. V was shortened by 2 bases and J by 6 bases, with 14 bases between the two germline ends. The CDR3 is CASSYEGSASQPQHF. The DNA for the CDR3 is TGTGCCAGCAGTTACGAAGGGTCCGCAAGTCAGCCCCAGCATTTT.